The 5 T cell receptor beta chains given below trace back to one sample, sequenced in a study of blood T cell repertoires in COVID-19. Using immunoSEQ multiplex PCR, the repertoire was profiled, and TCRdb retains in-frame clones only, with some absent. The table includes about 280,000 clones, about four fifths detected once. Sequencing used PBMCs or T cells enriched from blood (not recorded which). Receptors originate from a man aged 35 to 55 who had been exposed to COVID-19.

The chain carries TRBV5-4 and TRBJ1-5; perhaps TRBD1 as D (6 bases). The CDR3 contains 15 residues. Germline V gene sequence: CDR1 SGHNT, CDR2 YYREEE (reference sequence). Deletions cut 3 bases from V and 2 bases from J, with 12 bases between. The CDR3 spells CASSSNRAGNQPQHF. The CDR3 DNA sequence: TGTGCCAGCAGCTCCAACAGGGCTGGCAATCAGCCCCAGCATTTT.

This rearrangement joins TRBV30 to TRBJ1-2; D not resolved. Trimming took 2 bases from V and 8 from J, leaving 9 bases between them. CDR1 is GTSNPN and CDR2 is SVGIG in the germline V gene (reference sequence). The CDR3 spans 11 residues. CDR3 DNA sequence: TGTGCCTGGAGTATACTTGTCGGCTACACCTTC. Translation: CAWSILVGYTF.

The chain couples TRBV2 to TRBJ2-1; perhaps TRBD1 as D (5 bases). The V and J ends lost 4 bases and 6 bases respectively, with 13 bases between them. The CDR3 has 14 residues. In germline, CDR1 is SNHLY, CDR2 FYNNEI. CDR3 protein: CASSGSFRGNEQFF. DNA for the CDR3: TGTGCCAGCAGTGGGTCCTTTAGGGGCAATGAGCAGTTCTTC.

The chain joins TRBV6-5 to TRBJ1-4; D is perhaps TRBD1 (5 bases). CDR3 length: 14 residues. With 8 bases removed from V and 8 bases from J, the gap between germline ends came to 18 bases. CDR1 MNHEY and CDR2 SVGAGI come from the germline V gene. The CDR3 region is CASGPGRVEEKLFF. In DNA, the CDR3 is TGTGCCAGCGGCCCGGGCAGGGTGGAAGAAAAACTGTTTTTT.

The V call is TRBV7-9, the J call TRBJ2-7; D perhaps matches TRBD1 (5 bases). The V and J ends lost 7 bases and 0 bases respectively, with 13 bases between them. The CDR3 contains 14 residues. Germline V gene data show CDR1 as SEHNR and CDR2 as FQNEAQ (reference sequence). The CDR3 DNA is TGTGCCAGCAAGCAGGGCCCAAGCTCCTACGAGCAGTACTTC. Its translation is CASKQGPSSYEQYF.